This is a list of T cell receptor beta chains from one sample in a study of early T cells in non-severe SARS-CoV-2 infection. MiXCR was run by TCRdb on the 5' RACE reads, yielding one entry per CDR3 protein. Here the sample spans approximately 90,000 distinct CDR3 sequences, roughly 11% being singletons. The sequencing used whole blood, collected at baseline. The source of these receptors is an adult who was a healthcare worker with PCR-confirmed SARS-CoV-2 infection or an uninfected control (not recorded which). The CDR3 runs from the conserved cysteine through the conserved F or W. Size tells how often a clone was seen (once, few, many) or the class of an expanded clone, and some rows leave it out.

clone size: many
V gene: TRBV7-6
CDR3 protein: CASSPTGSSGNTIYF

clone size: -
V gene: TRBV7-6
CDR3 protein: CASSLSHLNEQFF

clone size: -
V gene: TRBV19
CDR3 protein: CASSTQQGAGYEQYF

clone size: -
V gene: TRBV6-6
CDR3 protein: CASSYSRTSEYNEQFF

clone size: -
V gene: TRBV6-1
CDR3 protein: CASSELGTPSPQHF

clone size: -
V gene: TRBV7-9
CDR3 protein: CASSLAIGHHNEQFF

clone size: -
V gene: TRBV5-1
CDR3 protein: CASSLDVGSTDTQYF

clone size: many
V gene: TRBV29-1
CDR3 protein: CSVPSAALVNTEAFF

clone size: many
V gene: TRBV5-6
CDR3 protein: CASSSQGVAEAFF

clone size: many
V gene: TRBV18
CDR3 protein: CASSQEHNEQFF

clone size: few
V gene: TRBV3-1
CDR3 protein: CASSHRQQETQYF